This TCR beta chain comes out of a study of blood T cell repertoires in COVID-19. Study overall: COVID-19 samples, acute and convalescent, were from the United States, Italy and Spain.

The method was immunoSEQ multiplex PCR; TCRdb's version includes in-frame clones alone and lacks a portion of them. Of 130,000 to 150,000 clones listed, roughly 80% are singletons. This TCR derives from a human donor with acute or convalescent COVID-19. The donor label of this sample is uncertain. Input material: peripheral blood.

The CDR3 DNA reads as TGTGCCAGCAGCCTTCCGGGACTCCCGAATGAGCAGTTCTTC. Amino acids: CASSLPGLPNEQFF. This chain joins TRBV5-4 and TRBJ2-1; tentatively, D is TRBD2 (6 bases). There are 14 residues in the CDR3. CDR1 and CDR2 (germline): SGHNT, YYREEE (reference sequence). The V end lost 4 bases, the J end lost 7 bases, and 15 bases lay between the germline ends.